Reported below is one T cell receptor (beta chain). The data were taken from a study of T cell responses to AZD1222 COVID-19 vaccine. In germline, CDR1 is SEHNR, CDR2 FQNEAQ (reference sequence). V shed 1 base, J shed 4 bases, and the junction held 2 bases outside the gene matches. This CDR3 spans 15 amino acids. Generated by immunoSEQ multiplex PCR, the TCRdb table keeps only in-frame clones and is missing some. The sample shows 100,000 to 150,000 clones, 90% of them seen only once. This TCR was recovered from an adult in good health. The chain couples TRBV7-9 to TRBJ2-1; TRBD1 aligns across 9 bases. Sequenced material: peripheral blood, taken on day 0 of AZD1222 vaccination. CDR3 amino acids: CASSLGDRAYNEQFF. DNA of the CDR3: TGTGCCAGCAGCTTAGGGGACAGGGCTTACAATGAGCAGTTCTTC.